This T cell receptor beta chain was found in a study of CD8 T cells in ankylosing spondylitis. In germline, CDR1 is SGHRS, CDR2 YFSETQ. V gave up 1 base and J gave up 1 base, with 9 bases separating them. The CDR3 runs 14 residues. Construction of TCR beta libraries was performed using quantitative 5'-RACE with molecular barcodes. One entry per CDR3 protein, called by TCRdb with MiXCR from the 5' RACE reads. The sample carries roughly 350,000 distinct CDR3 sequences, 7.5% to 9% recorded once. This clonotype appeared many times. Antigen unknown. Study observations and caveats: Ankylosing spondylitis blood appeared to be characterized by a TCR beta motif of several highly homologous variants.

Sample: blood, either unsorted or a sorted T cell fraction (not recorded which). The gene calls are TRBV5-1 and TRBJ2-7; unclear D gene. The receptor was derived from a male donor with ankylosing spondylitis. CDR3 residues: CASSLLLGSYEQYF. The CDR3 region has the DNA TGCGCCAGCAGCTTGCTTTTGGGTTCCTACGAGCAGTACTTC. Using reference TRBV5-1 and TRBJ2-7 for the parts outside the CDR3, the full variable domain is KAGVTQTPRYLIKTRGQQVTLSCSPISGHRSVSWYQQTPGQGLQFLFEYFSETQRNKGNFPGRFSGRQFSNSRSEMNVSTLELGDSALYLCASSLLLGSYEQYFGPGTRLTVT.